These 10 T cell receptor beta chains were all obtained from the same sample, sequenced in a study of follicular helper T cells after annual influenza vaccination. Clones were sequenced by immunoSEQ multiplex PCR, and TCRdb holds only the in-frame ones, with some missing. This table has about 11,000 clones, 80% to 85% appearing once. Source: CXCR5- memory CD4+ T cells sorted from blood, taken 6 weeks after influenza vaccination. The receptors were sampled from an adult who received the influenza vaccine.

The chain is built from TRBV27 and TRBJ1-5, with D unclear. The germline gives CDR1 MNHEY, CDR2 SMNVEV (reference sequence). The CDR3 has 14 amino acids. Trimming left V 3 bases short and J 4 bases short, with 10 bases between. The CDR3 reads CASSFSGSNQPQHF. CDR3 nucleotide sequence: TGTGCCAGCAGTTTTTCCGGCTCAAATCAGCCCCAGCATTTT.

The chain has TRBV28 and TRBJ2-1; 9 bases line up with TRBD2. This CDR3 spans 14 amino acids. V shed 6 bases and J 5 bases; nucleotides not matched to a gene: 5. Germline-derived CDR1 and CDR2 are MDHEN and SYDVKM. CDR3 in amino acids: CASRNSGSNNEQFF. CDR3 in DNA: TGTGCCAGCAGGAATAGCGGGAGTAACAATGAGCAGTTCTTC. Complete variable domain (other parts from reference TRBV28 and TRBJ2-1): DVKVTQSSRYLVKRTGEKVFLECVQDMDHENMFWYRQDPGLGLRLIYFSYDVKMKEKGDIPEGYSVSREKKERFSLILESASTNQTSMYLCASRNSGSNNEQFFGPGTRLTVL.

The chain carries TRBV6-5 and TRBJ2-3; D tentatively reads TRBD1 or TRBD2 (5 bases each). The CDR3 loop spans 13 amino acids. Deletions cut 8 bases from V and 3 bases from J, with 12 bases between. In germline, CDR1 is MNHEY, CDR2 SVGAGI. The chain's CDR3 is CASLAGGTDTQYF. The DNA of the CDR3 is TGTGCCAGCTTAGCTGGGGGTACAGATACGCAGTATTTT.

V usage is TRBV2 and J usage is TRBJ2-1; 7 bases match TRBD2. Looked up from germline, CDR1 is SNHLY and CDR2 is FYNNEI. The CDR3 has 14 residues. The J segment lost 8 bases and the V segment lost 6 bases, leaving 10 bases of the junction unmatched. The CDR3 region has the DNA TGTGCCAGCAGCCAGACTAGCAGGGTACATGAGCAGTTCTTC. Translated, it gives CASSQTSRVHEQFF.

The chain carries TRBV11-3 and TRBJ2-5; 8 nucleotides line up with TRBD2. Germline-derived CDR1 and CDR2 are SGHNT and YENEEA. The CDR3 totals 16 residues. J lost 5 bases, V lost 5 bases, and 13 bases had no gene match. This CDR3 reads CASSLRASGSVETQYF. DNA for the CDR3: TGTGCCAGCAGCCTACGCGCAAGCGGGAGTGTGGAGACCCAGTACTTC.

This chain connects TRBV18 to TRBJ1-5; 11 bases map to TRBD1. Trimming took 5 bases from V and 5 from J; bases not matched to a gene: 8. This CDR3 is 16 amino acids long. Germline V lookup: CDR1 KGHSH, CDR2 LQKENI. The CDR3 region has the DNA TGTGCCAGCTCAGTCTCCGGGACAGGGGGTCATCAGCCCCAGCATTTT. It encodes CASSVSGTGGHQPQHF.

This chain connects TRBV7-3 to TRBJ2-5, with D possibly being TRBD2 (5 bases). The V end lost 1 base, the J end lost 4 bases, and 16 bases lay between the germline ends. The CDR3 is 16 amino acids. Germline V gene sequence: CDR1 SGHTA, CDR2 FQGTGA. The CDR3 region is CASSLNGGPLGETQYF. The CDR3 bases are TGTGCCAGCAGCTTAAATGGAGGACCCCTGGGAGAGACCCAGTACTTC.

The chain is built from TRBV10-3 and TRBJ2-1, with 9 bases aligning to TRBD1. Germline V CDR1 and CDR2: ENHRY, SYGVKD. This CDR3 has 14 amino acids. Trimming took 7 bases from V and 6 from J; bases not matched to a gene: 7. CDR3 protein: CAITRGQGGNEQFF. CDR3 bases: TGTGCCATCACCAGGGGACAGGGTGGCAATGAGCAGTTCTTC.

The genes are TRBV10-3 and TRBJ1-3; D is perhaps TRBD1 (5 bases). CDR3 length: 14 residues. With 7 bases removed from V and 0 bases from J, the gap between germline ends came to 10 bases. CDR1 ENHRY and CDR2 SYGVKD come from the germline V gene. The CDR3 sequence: CAITSDNSGNTIYF. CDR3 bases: TGTGCCATCACATCGGACAACTCTGGAAACACCATATATTTT.

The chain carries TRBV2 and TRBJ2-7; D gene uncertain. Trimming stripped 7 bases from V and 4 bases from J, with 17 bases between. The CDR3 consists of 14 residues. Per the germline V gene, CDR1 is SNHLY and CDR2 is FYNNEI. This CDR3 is CASTTPRNYYEQYF. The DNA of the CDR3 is TGTGCCAGCACCACTCCCCGGAACTATTACGAGCAGTACTTC.